The 23 T cell receptor beta chains given below trace back to one sample, sequenced in a study of blood T cell repertoires in COVID-19 (dated by TCRdb to 2018 to 2021). Libraries were made using the immunoSEQ multiplex PCR assay. TCRdb limited this immuneACCESS table to in-frame rearrangements with V and J called. A share of clones is missing; checked studies link under half to unresolved V genes, and the rest is unexplained. Within this sample are 150,000 to 200,000 clones, with approximately 90% of them counted one time only. The ten largest make up roughly 7.3% of the sample. The sample was peripheral blood. Receptors originate from a woman older than 75 in a cohort sampled during active or convalescent COVID-19.

This clone was picked up one time. V usage is TRBV6-1 and J usage is TRBJ1-1, with D unresolved. The germline V and J ends were trimmed by 3 bases and 1 base, with 9 bases remaining between them. The CDR3 contains 14 residues. CDR1 and CDR2 from the germline V gene are MNHNS and SASEGT. CDR3 residues: CASSDHPGNTEAFF. The CDR3 DNA is TGTGCCAGCAGTGACCATCCAGGGAACACTGAAGCTTTCTTT.

V usage is TRBV28 and J usage is TRBJ2-5; 10 positions agree with TRBD2. The CDR3 runs 16 residues. Germline V gene data show CDR1 as MDHEN and CDR2 as SYDVKM. V lost 2 bases to trimming and J lost 4 bases; unmatched junction nucleotides: 7. CDR3 sequence reads: CASSLPNSGGGETQYF. CDR3 DNA: TGTGCCAGCAGTTTACCCAACAGCGGGGGGGGAGAGACCCAGTACTTC.

The rearrangement uses TRBV15 and TRBJ1-2; D remains ambiguous. CDR1 is LNHNV, CDR2 YYDKDF, per germline (reference sequence). Trimming left V 1 base short and J 5 bases short, with 20 bases between. The CDR3 sequence is 17 residues long. CDR3 sequence: CATSRGIGLQWDYGYTF. The CDR3 coding sequence is TGTGCCACCAGCAGAGGGATCGGACTCCAGTGGGATTATGGCTACACCTTC.

CDR3 loop: CASSPIQAGGQETQYF. The DNA for the CDR3 is TGTGCCAGCTCACCAATTCAAGCGGGGGGACAAGAGACCCAGTACTTC. V and J are TRBV18 and TRBJ2-5; 9 positions match TRBD2. CDR1 KGHSH and CDR2 LQKENI come from the germline V gene. The length of the CDR3 is 16 residues. With 2 bases clipped from V and 2 bases from J, the junction kept 6 bases outside the gene matches.

This clone was picked up a small number of times. The gene calls are TRBV5-5 and TRBJ1-2, with a weak D call TRBD1 (6 bases). V was shortened by 0 bases and J by 4 bases, with 13 bases between the two germline ends. CDR1 and CDR2 (germline): SGHKS, YYEKEE (reference sequence). There are 15 residues in the CDR3. Here the CDR3 reads CASSLARGGIYGYTF. The CDR3 DNA follows: TGTGCCAGCAGCTTGGCCAGAGGGGGAATCTATGGCTACACCTTC.

The chain carries TRBV13 and TRBJ2-4; 12 nucleotides agree with TRBD2. The ends lost 5 bases at V and 5 bases at J; junction bases unmatched: 7. CDR1 and CDR2 (germline): PRHDT, FYEKMQ (reference sequence). This CDR3 region has 16 residues. The CDR3 sequence is CASSLDRTSGENIQYF. The CDR3, as DNA: TGTGCCAGCAGCCTAGACCGGACTAGCGGGGAAAACATTCAGTACTTC.

This clone showed up many times. The chain is built from TRBV30 and TRBJ1-2; maybe TRBD1 (5 bases). The CDR3 covers 10 residues. CDR1 GTSNPN and CDR2 SVGIG come from the germline V gene (reference sequence). The V and J ends lost 8 bases and 8 bases respectively, with 12 bases between them. The CDR3, as DNA: TGTGCCCTACGAAGGGGAGGCTACACCTTC. Translated: CALRRGGYTF. Full variable domain (remainder filled in from reference TRBV30 and TRBJ1-2): SQTIHQWPATLVQPVGSPLSLECTVEGTSNPNLYWYRQAAGRGLQLLFYSVGIGQISSEVPQNLSASRPQDRQFILSSKKLLLSDSGFYLCALRRGGYTFGSGTRLTVV.

The chain carries TRBV19 and TRBJ2-3; D might be TRBD1 (5 bases). Germline CDR1 LNHDA, CDR2 SQIVND (reference sequence). The CDR3 is 16 residues long. Trimming removed 7 bases from V and 1 base from J, with 18 bases in between. CDR3 coding DNA: TGTGCCAGTAAAAGACAGTCAGGGAAGGGCACAGATACGCAGTATTTT. Translation gives CASKRQSGKGTDTQYF.

The chain has TRBV7-9 and TRBJ1-5; the match to TRBD1 covers 7 bases. From germline, CDR1 is SEHNR and CDR2 FQNEAQ (reference sequence). There are 15 residues in the CDR3. After removal of 0 bases from V and 3 bases from J, the junction contained 2 bases not matched to a gene. The CDR3 bases are TGTGCCAGCAGCTTAGCCGGGACAGACAATCAGCCCCAGCATTTT. This translates into CASSLAGTDNQPQHF.

This rearrangement joins TRBV5-6 to TRBJ2-3; 12 positions agree with TRBD2. The CDR3 consists of 14 residues. From germline, CDR1 is SGHDT and CDR2 YYEEEE. Trimming removed 2 bases from V and 6 bases from J; junction bases left unmatched: 1. The CDR3 loop reads CASSLTSGRDTQYF. The CDR3 coding sequence is TGTGCCAGCAGCTTAACTAGCGGGAGGGATACGCAGTATTTT. Full variable domain (remainder filled in from reference TRBV5-6 and TRBJ2-3): DAGVTQSPTHLIKTRGQQVTLRCSPKSGHDTVSWYQQALGQGPQFIFQYYEEEERQRGNFPDRFSGHQFPNYSSELNVNALLLGDSALYLCASSLTSGRDTQYFGPGTRLTVL.

In its sample, this clone was seen once. The CDR3 reads CASAGTSGSMGETQYF. The CDR3 coding sequence is TGTGCCAGCGCTGGGACTAGCGGGAGTATGGGGGAGACCCAGTACTTC. V usage is TRBV9 and J usage is TRBJ2-5, with 14 bases lining up with TRBD2. CDR1 and CDR2 from the germline V gene are SGDLS and YYNGEE. This CDR3 region has 16 residues. J was trimmed by 5 bases and V by 7 bases; bases with no gene match: 10. The entire variable domain, with the rest obtained from reference TRBV9 and TRBJ2-5, is as follows: DSGVTQTPKHLITATGQRVTLRCSPRSGDLSVYWYQQSLDQGLQFLIQYYNGEERAKGNILERFSAQQFPDLHSELNLSSLELGDSALYFCASAGTSGSMGETQYFGPGTRLLVL.

This chain uses TRBV29-1 with TRBJ1-1, with D hard to call. CDR3 length: 11 amino acids. V shed 6 bases and J shed 1 base, with 6 bases lying between them. Per the germline V gene, CDR1 is SQVTM and CDR2 is ANQGSEA. This CDR3 is CSVTSNTEAFF. CDR3 DNA sequence: TGCAGCGTAACTTCGAACACTGAAGCTTTCTTT.

J is TRBJ2-7 and V is TRBV9; D is perhaps TRBD1 (5 bases). Per germline, CDR1 SGDLS and CDR2 YYNGEE. V was cut by 4 bases and J by 3 bases, with 17 bases left in between. CDR3 length equals 15 residues. The CDR3 DNA follows: TGTGCCAGCAGCCCCCGTGGGGCCTCCGGCTACGAGCAGTACTTC. This codes for CASSPRGASGYEQYF.

V usage is TRBV19 and J usage is TRBJ2-7; TRBD2 is a possible D gene (5 bases). Trimming cost V 6 bases and J 0 bases, with 24 bases left between them. This CDR3 spans 18 amino acids. CDR1 is LNHDA, CDR2 SQIVND, per germline (reference sequence). The CDR3 sequence is CASSAYSGFPSTSYEQYF. The CDR3 region has the DNA TGTGCCAGTAGCGCCTACTCGGGATTTCCATCGACCTCCTACGAGCAGTACTTC.

This clone was observed a single time. The chain couples TRBV11-3 to TRBJ2-3; D is possibly TRBD2 (7 bases). Trimming stripped 5 bases from V and 14 bases from J, with 20 bases between. CDR3 length equals 13 residues. Germline lookup yields CDR1 SGHNT and CDR2 YENEEA. The CDR3 sequence: CASSPLLGGAGYF. CDR3 DNA: TGTGCCAGCAGCCCCCTTTTGGGGGGGGCGGGGTATTTT.

V gene TRBV18 combines with J gene TRBJ2-1, with TRBD2 matching 10 bases. The germline V gene encodes CDR1 KGHSH and CDR2 LQKENI. Unmatched junction bases numbered 7, after V lost 4 bases and J lost 4 bases. The CDR3 is 16 amino acids. The CDR3 DNA sequence: TGTGCCAGCTCACGGGTGAGCGGGGGGGCATACAATGAGCAGTTCTTC. Translated, it gives CASSRVSGGAYNEQFF.

CDR3 sequence: CASSLQGASGNTIYF. CDR3 DNA sequence: TGCGCCAGCAGCTTACAGGGGGCGTCTGGAAACACCATATATTTT. The gene calls are TRBV4-1 and TRBJ1-3; TRBD1 agrees at 9 bases. Germline CDR1 reads MGHRA; CDR2 reads YSYEKL. J was trimmed by 1 base and V by 5 bases; bases with no gene match: 3. The CDR3 sequence is 15 residues long.

CDR3 in amino acids: CASSTETSGRGYEQFF. In DNA form, the CDR3 reads TGTGCCAGCAGCACCGAGACTAGCGGGAGAGGATATGAGCAGTTCTTC. The chain couples TRBV21-1 to TRBJ2-1; the DNA was not used to check the table's D call, TRBD2. TRBV21-1 is termed a pseudogene. The CDR3 extends over 16 amino acids.

The V call is TRBV19, the J call TRBJ2-2; 11 bases are a match to TRBD2. In germline, CDR1 is LNHDA, CDR2 SQIVND (reference sequence). The CDR3 totals 14 residues. After removal of 8 bases from V and 1 base from J, the junction contained 0 bases not matched to a gene. CDR3 in DNA: TGTGCCAGTGGACTAGCGGGGAACACCGGGGAGCTGTTTTTT. It encodes CASGLAGNTGELFF.

The V call is TRBV2, the J call TRBJ2-1; 7 nucleotides match TRBD2. V shed 11 bases, J shed 5 bases, and the junction held 9 bases outside the gene matches. The CDR3 length is 13 residues. The germline V gene encodes CDR1 SNHLY and CDR2 FYNNEI. The CDR3 coding sequence is TGTGCCGGACACCGGGACTACGACAATGAGCAGTTCTTC. It encodes CAGHRDYDNEQFF.

The gene calls are TRBV30 and TRBJ2-1; 13 nucleotides agree with TRBD2. This CDR3 is built from 13 residues. V dropped 1 base and J dropped 12; count of bases not matched to a gene: 3. Germline CDR1 is GTSNPN and CDR2 is SVGIG (reference sequence). CDR3 sequence (DNA): TGTGCCTGGAGTGCGACTAGCGGGAGGAGGCAGTTCTTC. This encodes CAWSATSGRRQFF.

This clone was seen more than once but under ten times. CDR3: CASSIMGSRGAFF. The CDR3 region has the DNA TGTGCCAGTAGTATAATGGGGAGCCGGGGAGCTTTCTTT. The V gene is TRBV19, the J gene TRBJ1-1; D call uncertain. The CDR3 loop spans 13 amino acids. The germline CDR1 and CDR2 sequences are LNHDA and SQIVND (reference sequence). Trimming pared 2 bases from V and 10 bases from J, leaving 14 bases between.

The J gene is TRBJ2-7, the V gene TRBV20-1; D is possibly TRBD2 (6 bases). Trimming cost V 3 bases and J 4 bases, with 19 bases left between them. The CDR3 spans 15 residues. The V gene's germline CDR1 is DFQATT and CDR2 SNEGSKA (reference sequence). The DNA for the CDR3 is TGCAGTGCTAGTGTTCGCGGGGCCTGGGGTTACGAGCAGTACTTC. Protein: CSASVRGAWGYEQYF.